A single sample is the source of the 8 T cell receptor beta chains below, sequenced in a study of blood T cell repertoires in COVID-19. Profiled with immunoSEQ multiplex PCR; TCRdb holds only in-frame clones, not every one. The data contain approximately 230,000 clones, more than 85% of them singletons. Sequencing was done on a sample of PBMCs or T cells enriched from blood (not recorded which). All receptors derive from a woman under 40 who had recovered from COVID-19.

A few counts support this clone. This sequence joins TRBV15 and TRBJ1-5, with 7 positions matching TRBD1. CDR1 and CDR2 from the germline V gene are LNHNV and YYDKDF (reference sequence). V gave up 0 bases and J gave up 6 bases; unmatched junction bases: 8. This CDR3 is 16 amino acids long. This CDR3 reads CATSRDYTGAGQPQHF. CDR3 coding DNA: TGTGCCACCAGCAGAGATTATACAGGGGCAGGTCAGCCCCAGCATTTT.

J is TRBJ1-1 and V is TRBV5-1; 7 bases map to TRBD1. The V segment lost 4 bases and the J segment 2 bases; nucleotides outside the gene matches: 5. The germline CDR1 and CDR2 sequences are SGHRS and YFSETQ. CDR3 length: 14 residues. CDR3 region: CASSIQGINTEAFF. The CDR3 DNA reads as TGCGCCAGCAGCATACAGGGGATTAACACTGAAGCTTTCTTT.

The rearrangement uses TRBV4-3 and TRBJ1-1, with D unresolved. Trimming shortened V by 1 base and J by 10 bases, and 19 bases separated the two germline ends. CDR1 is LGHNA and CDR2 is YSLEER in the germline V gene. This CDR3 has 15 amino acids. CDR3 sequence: CASSQVEFLVFSAFF. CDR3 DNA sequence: TGCGCCAGCAGCCAAGTGGAGTTCTTGGTATTCTCAGCTTTCTTT.

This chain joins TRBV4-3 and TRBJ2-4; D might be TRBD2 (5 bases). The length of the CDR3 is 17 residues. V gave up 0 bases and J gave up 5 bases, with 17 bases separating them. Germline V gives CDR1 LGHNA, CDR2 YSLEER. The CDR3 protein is CASSQDRGASIENIQYF. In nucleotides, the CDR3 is TGCGCCAGCAGCCAAGATCGGGGAGCGAGCATTGAAAACATTCAGTACTTC.

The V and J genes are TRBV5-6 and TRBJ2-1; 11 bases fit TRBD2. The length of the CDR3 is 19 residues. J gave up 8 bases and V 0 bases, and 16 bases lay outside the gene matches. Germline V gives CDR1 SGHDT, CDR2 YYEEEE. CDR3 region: CASSLENFRGLAGTYEQFF. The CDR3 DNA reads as TGTGCCAGCAGCTTGGAAAATTTTCGAGGACTAGCGGGTACTTATGAGCAGTTCTTC.

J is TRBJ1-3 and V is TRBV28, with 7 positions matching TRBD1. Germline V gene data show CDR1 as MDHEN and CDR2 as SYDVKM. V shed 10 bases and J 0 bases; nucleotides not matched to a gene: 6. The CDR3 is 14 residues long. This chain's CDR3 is CATEQGSSGNTIYF. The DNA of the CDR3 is TGTGCCACAGAACAGGGGAGCTCTGGAAACACCATATATTTT.

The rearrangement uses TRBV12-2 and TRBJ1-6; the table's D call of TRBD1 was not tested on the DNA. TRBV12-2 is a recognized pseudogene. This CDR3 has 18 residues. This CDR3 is CASLGNGQGVCIESPLHF. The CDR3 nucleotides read TGTGCAAGTCTTGGGAACGGACAGGGAGTCTGTATAGAGTCACCCCTCCACTTT.

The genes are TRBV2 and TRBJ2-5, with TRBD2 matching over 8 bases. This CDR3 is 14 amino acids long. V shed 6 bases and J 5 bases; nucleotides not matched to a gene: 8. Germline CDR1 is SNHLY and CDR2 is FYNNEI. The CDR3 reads CASRRAGVDETQYF. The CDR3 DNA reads TGTGCCAGCAGGCGAGCGGGAGTAGACGAGACCCAGTACTTC.